The clone carrying this TCR beta chain appeared many times. The study profiled TCR beta VDJ and CDR3 using genomic DNA as template. MiXCR, run by TCRdb on the reads, gives a single entry per CDR3 protein. The sample gives about 180,000 distinct CDR3 sequences, nearly 50% of which show up once; over 10% is in the top ten. The data belong to a study of CD8+CD57+ T cells in acquired aplastic anemia. J gave up 2 bases and V 7 bases, and 6 bases lay outside the gene matches. CDR3 length: 15 residues. Germline V gives CDR1 LNHDA, CDR2 SQIVND (reference sequence). Patients sequenced had flow cytometry evidence of CD8+CD57+ cell expansion.

The chain recombines TRBV19 with TRBJ2-3; 10 nucleotides agree with TRBD2. Source material: sorted CD4+, CD8+, or CD8+CD57+ T cells (not recorded which) from PBMCs. The receptor was derived from a human donor with aplastic anemia. The CDR3 bases are TGTGCCAGTACCTCCACTAGCGGGGTCACAGATACGCAGTATTTT. Protein sequence: CASTSTSGVTDTQYF.